A single T cell receptor beta chain is shown here with its context. The antigen remains unidentified. Clones were read by immunoSEQ multiplex PCR, and TCRdb kept only the in-frame ones, dropping some. The sample records under 1,100,000 clones, around 82% being singletons. This sample is part of a study of shared clonotypes between healthy human individuals. Germline V gene data show CDR1 as SGHAT and CDR2 as FQNNGV. The CDR3 spans 16 residues. J gave up 6 bases and V 6 bases, and 9 bases lay outside the gene matches. Study-wide results and limits: Shared clonotypes across all four donors exceeded non-shared ones in generation probability.

The sequencing sample was made of memory CD4+ T cells from PBMCs. Subset given: CD45RA-negative fraction. V is TRBV11-2 and J is TRBJ2-1; 12 bases fit TRBD2. The sequence was obtained from a young man in good health. Some clones in this sample may be carry-over from other donors' samples. The CDR3 DNA reads as TGTGCCAGCAGTTGGACCGGGACTAGCGGGCGCAATGAGCAGTTCTTC. Residues: CASSWTGTSGRNEQFF.